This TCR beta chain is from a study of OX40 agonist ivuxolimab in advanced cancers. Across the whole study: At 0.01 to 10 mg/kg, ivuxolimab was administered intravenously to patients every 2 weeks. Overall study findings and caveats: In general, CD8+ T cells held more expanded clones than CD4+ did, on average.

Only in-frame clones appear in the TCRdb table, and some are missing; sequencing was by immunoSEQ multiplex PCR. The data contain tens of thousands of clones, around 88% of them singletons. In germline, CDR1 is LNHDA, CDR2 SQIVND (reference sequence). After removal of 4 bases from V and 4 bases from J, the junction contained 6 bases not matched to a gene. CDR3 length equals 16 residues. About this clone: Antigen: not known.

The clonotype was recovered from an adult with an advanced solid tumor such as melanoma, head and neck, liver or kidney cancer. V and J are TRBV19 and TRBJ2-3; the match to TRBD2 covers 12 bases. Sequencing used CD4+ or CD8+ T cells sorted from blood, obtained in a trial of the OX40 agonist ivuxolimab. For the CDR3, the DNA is TGTGCCAGTAGTAGCACTAGCGGGAGGTTCTCAGATACGCAGTATTTT. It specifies CASSSTSGRFSDTQYF.